What follows are 13 T cell receptor beta chains derived from one specimen sequenced in a study of cytomegalovirus exposure and HLA in healthy donors. Primers included in the PCR were 60 Vbeta and 13 Jbeta primers. Only in-frame clones appear in the TCRdb table, and some are missing; sequencing was by immunoSEQ multiplex PCR. The sample carries fewer than 250,000 clones, over 75% recorded once. The sequenced sample was PBMCs. These receptors were collected from a woman aged 50 to 65 in good health and CMV-seropositive.

The chain is built from TRBV18 and TRBJ2-5, with a tentative D call TRBD1 (6 bases). Trimming removed 1 base from V and 1 base from J, with 16 bases in between. Germline loops: CDR1 KGHSH, CDR2 LQKENI. The CDR3 extends over 17 amino acids. CDR3 region: CASSPLTGTGSQETQYF. The DNA of the CDR3 is TGTGCCAGCTCACCACTTACAGGGACCGGGTCCCAAGAGACCCAGTACTTC.

The chain links TRBV6-1 to TRBJ2-7; possible D gene TRBD2, 6 bases. Germline V gene sequence: CDR1 MNHNS, CDR2 SASEGT. The ends were cut back, 4 bases at V and 7 bases at J, with 17 bases in the middle. This CDR3 comprises 14 residues. The CDR3 protein is CASSGPGRWREQYF. In nucleotides, the CDR3 is TGTGCCAGCAGTGGCCCGGGGAGGTGGAGAGAGCAGTACTTC.

The genes are TRBV30 and TRBJ2-5, with 10 bases fitting TRBD1. The J call may be faulty, since TRBJ2-7 better matches the DNA end. The CDR3 has 15 amino acids. CDR1 is GTSNPN, CDR2 SVGIG, per germline (reference sequence). This chain's CDR3 is CAWSAGGQGPYEQYF. CDR3 DNA: TGTGCCTGGAGTGCGGGGGGACAGGGGCCCTACGAGCAGTACTTC.

This sequence joins TRBV5-1 and TRBJ1-2; weak D call: TRBD1 (6 bases). V was cut by 4 bases and J by 5 bases, with 18 bases left in between. Germline assignment: CDR1 SGHRS and CDR2 YFSETQ. This CDR3 has 15 residues. The CDR3 region has the DNA TGCGCCAGCAGCCCCCCGCTCCGCCAGGGGTATGGCTACACCTTC. The encoded protein is CASSPPLRQGYGYTF. The full variable domain, rest sourced from reference TRBV5-1 and TRBJ1-2, is KAGVTQTPRYLIKTRGQQVTLSCSPISGHRSVSWYQQTPGQGLQFLFEYFSETQRNKGNFPGRFSGRQFSNSRSEMNVSTLELGDSALYLCASSPPLRQGYGYTFGSGTRLTVV.

This chain connects TRBV27 to TRBJ2-3; 9 bases agree with TRBD1. With 7 bases clipped from V and 4 bases from J, the junction kept 9 bases outside the gene matches. The germline CDR1 and CDR2 sequences are MNHEY and SMNVEV (reference sequence). The CDR3 is 15 amino acids. The CDR3 DNA reads TGTGCCAGCATTAACAGGGGGCTGGGGGCAGATACGCAGTATTTT. Its protein is CASINRGLGADTQYF.

The sample holds a few counts of this clone. The rearrangement links TRBV4-1 to TRBJ1-1; D unclear. Germline CDR1 MGHRA, CDR2 YSYEKL. The CDR3 has 16 amino acids. Between the trimmed V and J ends, which lost 0 bases and 5 bases, there was a span of 16 bases. The CDR3 reads CASSQEDVRRRTEAFF. CDR3 sequence (DNA): TGCGCCAGCAGCCAAGAAGACGTCCGGAGAAGGACTGAAGCTTTCTTT.

The chain links TRBV9 to TRBJ2-3, with D tentatively TRBD2 (5 bases). V gave up 0 bases and J gave up 4 bases, with 12 bases separating them. The CDR3 is 15 amino acids. Germline CDR1 is SGDLS and CDR2 is YYNGEE. This CDR3 is CASSVEGSVPDTQYF. The CDR3 coding sequence is TGTGCCAGCAGCGTAGAAGGTAGCGTCCCAGATACGCAGTATTTT. The full variable domain, rest sourced from reference TRBV9 and TRBJ2-3, is DSGVTQTPKHLITATGQRVTLRCSPRSGDLSVYWYQQSLDQGLQFLIQYYNGEERAKGNILERFSAQQFPDLHSELNLSSLELGDSALYFCASSVEGSVPDTQYFGPGTRLTVL.

The chain is built from TRBV5-1 and TRBJ2-3; 8 positions match TRBD1. CDR1 and CDR2 from the germline V gene are SGHRS and YFSETQ. The CDR3 extends over 16 amino acids. V lost 4 bases and J lost 0; bases outside the gene matches: 7. CDR3 nucleotide sequence: TGCGCCAGCAGCCCGATCGGACAGGGAAGCACAGATACGCAGTATTTT. Residues: CASSPIGQGSTDTQYF.

This clone has only a few counts. The chain couples TRBV10-3 to TRBJ1-1; no firm D call. Trimming stripped 4 bases from V and 7 bases from J, with 13 bases between. The CDR3 is 13 residues long. Germline loops: CDR1 ENHRY, CDR2 SYGVKD. The CDR3 DNA reads as TGTGCCATCAGTGTAGGCCCAAGACTTGAAGCTTTCTTT. Amino acids: CAISVGPRLEAFF.

The chain employs TRBV7-8 and TRBJ2-7, with 8 bases lining up with TRBD1. V lost 5 bases and J lost 4; bases outside the gene matches: 10. Germline V gene sequence: CDR1 SGHVS, CDR2 FQNEAQ. The CDR3 contains 15 residues. The CDR3 region is CASSLFGTGEYEQYF. The CDR3 DNA follows: TGTGCCAGCAGCCTGTTCGGGACAGGAGAATACGAGCAGTACTTC.

This chain connects TRBV27 to TRBJ2-7, with 8 bases identical to TRBD2. V trimming: 0 bases; J trimming: 4 bases; junction bases outside the gene matches: 5. Germline assignment: CDR1 MNHEY and CDR2 SMNVEV (reference sequence). The CDR3 extends over 15 amino acids. The CDR3 DNA is TGTGCCAGCAGTTTATCCTTCGGGGGGGCGTACGAGCAGTACTTC. It yields the protein CASSLSFGGAYEQYF.

The CDR3 is CAISDWTGSDTYEQYF. The CDR3, as DNA: TGTGCCATCAGTGACTGGACAGGTTCTGATACCTACGAGCAGTACTTC. The chain uses TRBV10-3 and TRBJ2-7, with 7 positions matching TRBD1. This CDR3 spans 16 amino acids. Germline-derived CDR1 and CDR2 are ENHRY and SYGVKD. V lost 3 bases and J lost 2; bases outside the gene matches: 10.

This sequence joins TRBV9 and TRBJ2-3; 7 bases fit TRBD2. The CDR3 totals 15 residues. Losses at the gene ends were 3 bases for V and 5 bases for J; bases not matched to a gene: 9. Germline CDR1 is SGDLS and CDR2 is YYNGEE. The CDR3 nucleotides are TGTGCCAGCAGCGCCTACGCGGGGGATGTAGATACGCAGTATTTT. It yields the protein CASSAYAGDVDTQYF.